Listed below are T cell receptor beta chains from one sample, sequenced in a study of vaccination and CD4 T cells after COVID-19. TCRdb processed the PCR reads anew with MiXCR; each CDR3 protein has one entry. Of some 20,000 distinct CDR3 sequences in the sample, about 45% are singletons; the top ten hold approximately 15%. These receptors lack a known antigen. The sample comprised CD4+ T cells from blood, cultured in vitro. The origin of the receptors is a human donor who had recovered from COVID-19. The CDR3 runs from the conserved cysteine through the conserved F or W. The D gene is left open where the match is weak. Clone size appears in some rows only: once, few, many, or a class for an expanded clone.

TRBD2,large,TRBV19,TRBJ2-5,CASSGGLVFAGETQYF
NA,NA,TRBV11-3,TRBJ1-6,CASSSGGPVGSPLHF
NA,few,TRBV6-1,TRBJ1-6,CASSKRLRGINSPLHF
TRBD2,NA,TRBV19,TRBJ2-3,CASSPRLAGSTDTQYF
TRBD1,few,TRBV7-2,TRBJ1-5,CASSRDRVNQPQHF
TRBD2,few,TRBV10-3,TRBJ2-1,CALGPAGGDEQFF
NA,NA,TRBV20-1,TRBJ2-3,CSASPLTDTQYF
NA,NA,TRBV2,TRBJ1-5,CASSEWGRNNQPQHF
NA,few,TRBV27,TRBJ2-7,CASRGDTTSSYEQYF
NA,NA,TRBV7-2,TRBJ2-7,CASSLGTPLYEQYF
TRBD2,NA,TRBV7-2,TRBJ2-3,CASSLVASGRATDTQYF
NA,few,TRBV27,TRBJ2-3,CASSFFAVTDTQYF
NA,NA,TRBV12-3/TRBV12-4,TRBJ1-5,CASSRAISNQPQHF
NA,NA,TRBV10-1,TRBJ1-1,CASSESRAATNTEAFF